The 5 T cell receptor beta chains below all came from one sample that was sequenced in a study of T-cell reconstitution after alpha-beta-depleted transplantation in children. The library targeted TCRbeta and was prepared with unique molecular identifiers. From the PCR reads, TCRdb called clonotypes with MiXCR, one entry per CDR3 protein. The sample has about 400,000 distinct CDR3 sequences, just over 20% seen once. The sample in question was PBMCs from the stem cell graft donor, obtained from the stem cell graft. The receptors were sampled from a human donor who donated a stem cell graft to a child with acute myeloid leukemia.

The chain carries TRBV27 and TRBJ1-5; 7 nucleotides align to TRBD1. Germline assignment: CDR1 MNHEY and CDR2 SMNVEV (reference sequence). CDR3 size: 18 residues. Trimming cost V 6 bases and J 0 bases; bases outside gene matches: 14. The CDR3, as DNA: TGTGCCAGCAGCTCTACCTCGACAGGGTCGTATAGCAATCAGCCCCAGCATTTT. It codes for CASSSTSTGSYSNQPQHF.

This clonotype was detected a few times. V is TRBV5-1 and J is TRBJ2-7; D may be TRBD1 or TRBD2 (6 bases each). CDR1 is SGHRS and CDR2 is YFSETQ in the germline V gene. CDR3 length: 14 amino acids. V shed 0 bases and J shed 4 bases, with 11 bases lying between them. CDR3 in amino acids: CASSLEWGAYEQYF. The CDR3 nucleotides read TGCGCCAGCAGCTTGGAATGGGGGGCATACGAGCAGTACTTC.

The sample holds a few counts of this clonotype. The chain employs TRBV3-1 and TRBJ2-3; the D gene is possibly TRBD2 (5 bases). The CDR3 runs to 16 residues. The V gene's germline CDR1 is LGHDT and CDR2 YNNKEL (reference sequence). V lost 0 bases and J 2 bases, leaving 12 bases between the germline ends. The CDR3 here is CASSQEAGIITDTQYF. The CDR3 coding sequence is TGTGCCAGCAGCCAAGAGGCGGGCATTATCACAGATACGCAGTATTTT.

In its sample, this clonotype was seen once. V and J are TRBV9 and TRBJ2-3; perhaps D is TRBD1 or TRBD2 (5 bases each). Trimming cost V 4 bases and J 0 bases, with 12 bases left between them. Germline CDR1 SGDLS, CDR2 YYNGEE. The CDR3 has 15 residues. The CDR3, as DNA: TGTGCCAGCAGCCTCGAAGGGACGAGCACAGATACGCAGTATTTT. Its translation is CASSLEGTSTDTQYF.

This clonotype was counted at least ten times. This rearrangement joins TRBV4-1 to TRBJ2-1, with a possible D match to TRBD2 (5 bases). Germline V gives CDR1 MGHRA, CDR2 YSYEKL. With 0 bases removed from V and 4 bases from J, the gap between germline ends came to 10 bases. The CDR3 loop spans 15 amino acids. The CDR3 DNA reads TGCGCCAGCAGCCAAGAAGGGCTAGCTTACAATGAGCAGTTCTTC. Its protein is CASSQEGLAYNEQFF.